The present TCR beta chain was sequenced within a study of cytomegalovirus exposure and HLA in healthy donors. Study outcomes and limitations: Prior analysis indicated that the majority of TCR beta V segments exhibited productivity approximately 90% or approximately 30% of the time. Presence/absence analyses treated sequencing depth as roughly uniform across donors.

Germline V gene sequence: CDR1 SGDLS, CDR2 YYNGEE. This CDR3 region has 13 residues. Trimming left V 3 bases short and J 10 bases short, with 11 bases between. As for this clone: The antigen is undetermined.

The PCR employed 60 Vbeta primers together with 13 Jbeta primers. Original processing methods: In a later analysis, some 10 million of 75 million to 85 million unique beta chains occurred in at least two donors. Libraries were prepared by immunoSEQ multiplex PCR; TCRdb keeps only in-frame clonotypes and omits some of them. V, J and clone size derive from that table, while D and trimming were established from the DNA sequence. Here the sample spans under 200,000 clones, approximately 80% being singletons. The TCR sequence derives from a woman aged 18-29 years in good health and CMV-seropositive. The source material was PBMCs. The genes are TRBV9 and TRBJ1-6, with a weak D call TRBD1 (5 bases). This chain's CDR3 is CASSAQGYSPLHF. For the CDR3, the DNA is TGTGCCAGCAGCGCGCAGGGATACTCACCCCTCCACTTT.